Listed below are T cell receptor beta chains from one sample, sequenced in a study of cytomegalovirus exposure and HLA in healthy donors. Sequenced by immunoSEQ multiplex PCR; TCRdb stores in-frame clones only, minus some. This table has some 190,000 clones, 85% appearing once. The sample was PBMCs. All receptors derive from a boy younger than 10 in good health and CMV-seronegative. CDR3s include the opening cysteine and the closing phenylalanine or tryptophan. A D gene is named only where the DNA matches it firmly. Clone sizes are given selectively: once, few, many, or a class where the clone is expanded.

CDR3aa: CASSKTRDMHNSPLHF
CDR3nt: TGTGCCAGCAGCAAAACCAGGGACATGCACAATTCACCCCTCCACTTT
abundance: .
j_gene: TRBJ1-6
d_gene: .
v_gene: TRBV21-1
len: 16

CDR3aa: CASSLAPGYNEQFF
CDR3nt: TGCGCCAGCAGCTTGGCCCCGGGGTACAATGAGCAGTTCTTC
abundance: .
j_gene: TRBJ2-1
d_gene: .
v_gene: TRBV5-1
len: 14

CDR3aa: CASSQLDRVGGTQYF
CDR3nt: TGTGCCAGCTCCCAACTCGACAGGGTCGGAGGGACGCAGTATTTT
abundance: .
j_gene: TRBJ2-3
d_gene: .
v_gene: TRBV18
len: 15

CDR3aa: CASSPQQQGYNEQFF
CDR3nt: TGTGCCAGCTCACCACAGCAACAGGGGTACAATGAGCAGTTCTTC
abundance: few
j_gene: TRBJ2-1
d_gene: TRBD1
v_gene: TRBV18
len: 15

CDR3aa: CATSTTAGNTGELFF
CDR3nt: TGTGCCACCAGTACCACGGCAGGGAACACCGGGGAGCTGTTTTTT
abundance: .
j_gene: TRBJ2-2
d_gene: .
v_gene: TRBV15
len: 15

CDR3aa: CSVDGGTSGGAPSYNEQFF
CDR3nt: TGCAGCGTTGATGGCGGGACTAGCGGGGGGGCACCCTCCTACAATGAGCAGTTCTTC
abundance: .
j_gene: TRBJ2-1
d_gene: TRBD2
v_gene: TRBV29-1
len: 19

CDR3aa: CAISELVRGGGDEQFF
CDR3nt: TGTGCCATCAGTGAGCTAGTCCGGGGGGGAGGCGATGAGCAGTTCTTC
abundance: few
j_gene: TRBJ2-1
d_gene: TRBD2
v_gene: TRBV10-3
len: 16

CDR3aa: CASSPHLRDSGNTIYF
CDR3nt: TGCGCCAGCAGCCCCCACCTCCGGGACAGCGGAAACACCATATATTTT
abundance: few
j_gene: TRBJ1-3
d_gene: TRBD1
v_gene: TRBV5-1
len: 16

CDR3aa: CASSGEGQVNEKLFF
CDR3nt: TGTGCCAGCAGTGGCGAGGGACAGGTTAATGAAAAACTGTTTTTT
abundance: .
j_gene: TRBJ1-4
d_gene: TRBD1
v_gene: TRBV6-5
len: 15

CDR3aa: CASSEGQGADTQYF
CDR3nt: TGTGCCAGCAGTGAGGGACAGGGGGCGGATACGCAGTATTTT
abundance: few
j_gene: TRBJ2-3
d_gene: TRBD1
v_gene: TRBV6-1
len: 14

CDR3aa: CASSLGDFGTQYF
CDR3nt: TGTGCCAGCAGCTTAGGGGACTTCGGTACGCAGTATTTT
abundance: .
j_gene: TRBJ2-3
d_gene: .
v_gene: TRBV7-6
len: 13

CDR3aa: CASSLASGKKNEQFF
CDR3nt: TGCGCCAGCAGCTTGGCTAGCGGGAAAAAGAATGAGCAGTTCTTC
abundance: .
j_gene: TRBJ2-1
d_gene: TRBD2
v_gene: TRBV5-1
len: 15

CDR3aa: CASSLVAGVTTDTQYF
CDR3nt: TGTGCCAGCAGCTTAGTAGCGGGGGTGACCACAGATACGCAGTATTTT
abundance: .
j_gene: TRBJ2-3
d_gene: TRBD2
v_gene: TRBV11-2
len: 16

CDR3aa: CASSEDRVGETQYF
CDR3nt: TGCGCCAGCAGTGAAGACAGGGTGGGAGAGACCCAGTACTTC
abundance: .
j_gene: TRBJ2-5
d_gene: TRBD1
v_gene: TRBV10-1
len: 14

CDR3aa: CASSEFGQGGTDTQYF
CDR3nt: TGTGCCAGCAGTGAATTCGGACAGGGGGGCACAGATACGCAGTATTTT
abundance: .
j_gene: TRBJ2-3
d_gene: TRBD1
v_gene: TRBV2
len: 16

CDR3aa: CASSIGQHTDTQYF
CDR3nt: TGTGCCAGTAGTATTGGGCAGCACACAGATACGCAGTATTTT
abundance: .
j_gene: TRBJ2-3
d_gene: .
v_gene: TRBV19
len: 14

CDR3aa: CAWRNYGGGTPEKLFF
CDR3nt: TGTGCCTGGAGAAATTATGGGGGGGGGACACCCGAAAAACTGTTTTTT
abundance: .
j_gene: TRBJ1-4
d_gene: .
v_gene: TRBV30
len: 16

CDR3aa: CASSHGGLPQHF
CDR3nt: TGTGCCAGCAGCCACGGGGGGCTACCCCAGCATTTT
abundance: .
j_gene: TRBJ1-5
d_gene: .
v_gene: TRBV7-9
len: 12

CDR3aa: CASSPATGGRDEQYF
CDR3nt: TGTGCCAGCAGTCCAGCAACGGGAGGCCGGGACGAGCAGTACTTC
abundance: few
j_gene: TRBJ2-7
d_gene: TRBD2
v_gene: TRBV6-6
len: 15

CDR3aa: CAWAPSASEQYF
CDR3nt: TGTGCCTGGGCCCCTTCTGCCAGCGAGCAGTACTTC
abundance: .
j_gene: TRBJ2-7
d_gene: .
v_gene: TRBV30
len: 12

CDR3aa: CASSLGEVVYEQYF
CDR3nt: TGCGCCAGCAGCTTGGGGGAGGTTGTCTACGAGCAGTACTTC
abundance: .
j_gene: TRBJ2-7
d_gene: .
v_gene: TRBV5-1
len: 14